The rows below give T cell receptor beta chains drawn from one sample of a study of blood T cell repertoires in COVID-19. Profiled with immunoSEQ multiplex PCR; TCRdb holds only in-frame clones, not every one. Among 100,000 to 150,000 clones listed, 90% were seen once. What was sequenced was peripheral blood. These receptor sequences come from a man aged 45-65 years with active COVID-19. The CDR3 runs from the conserved cysteine through the conserved F or W. The D gene is left open where the match is weak. For some rows the clone size is stated as once, few or many, or as a class when expanded; others skip it.

DNA	CDR3	V	J	size	D
TGTGCCAGCTCATCGGACAGTCCCGAGCAGTACTTC	CASSSDSPEQYF	TRBV18	TRBJ2-7	NA	NA
TGCGCCAGCAGCTTCGAGGGGGAAAGAGGTGCAGATACGCAGTATTTT	CASSFEGERGADTQYF	TRBV5-1	TRBJ2-3	NA	NA
TGTGCCAGCAGCTTAGACAGACTGAACACTGAAGCTTTCTTT	CASSLDRLNTEAFF	TRBV7-9	TRBJ1-1	NA	NA
TGTGCCAGCACCACGGTGGGGGGAGAGGTAATGGAGCAGTTCTTC	CASTTVGGEVMEQFF	TRBV21-1	TRBJ2-1	NA	NA
TGCAGCGTGGGGACAGTCCCGGAGACCCAGTACTTC	CSVGTVPETQYF	TRBV29-1	TRBJ2-5	NA	TRBD1
TGTGCCAGCTCACCCGGACAGGGGAATGGCTACACCTTC	CASSPGQGNGYTF	TRBV18	TRBJ1-2	NA	TRBD1
TGTGCCAGCAGTTTATTATCGGGGGTCGAGCAGTACTTC	CASSLLSGVEQYF	TRBV12-3/TRBV12-4	TRBJ2-7	once	NA
TGTGCCATCAGTTCGACAGGGGATCAGCCCCAGCATTTT	CAISSTGDQPQHF	TRBV10-3	TRBJ1-5	NA	TRBD1
TGTGCCAGCAGCTTACTAACCGCCCGGGGTGAGACCCAGTACTTC	CASSLLTARGETQYF	TRBV7-6	TRBJ2-5	NA	NA
TGTGCCATCAACCAGGGCGGAACCGGGGAGCTGTTTTTT	CAINQGGTGELFF	TRBV10-3	TRBJ2-2	once	NA
TGTGCCAGCAGCCAAGATCTAGGGCTAGCGGGGGACGAGCAGTACTTC	CASSQDLGLAGDEQYF	TRBV3-1/TRBV3-2	TRBJ2-7	NA	TRBD2
TGTGCCAGCAGCCACGACAGCGCGTCACGGAACACCATATATTTT	CASSHDSASRNTIYF	TRBV7-9	TRBJ1-3	NA	NA
TGTGCCAGCAGGAGGGGACAGGGGGTTCGGGATGAGCAGTTCTTC	CASRRGQGVRDEQFF	TRBV5-6	TRBJ2-1	NA	TRBD1
TGCGCCAGCAGCTTCACAACTAGCGGGAGGGCCAGGGAGCAGTTCTTC	CASSFTTSGRAREQFF	TRBV5-1	TRBJ2-1	NA	TRBD2
TGTGCCATCAGTAAAACAGGACAAGAGACCCAGTACTTC	CAISKTGQETQYF	TRBV10-3	TRBJ2-5	NA	NA
TGTGCCAGCAGTTTTAACCGGGACAGCCTTATTGGCTACACCTTC	CASSFNRDSLIGYTF	TRBV27	TRBJ1-2	NA	TRBD1
TGTGCCAGCAGCCAAGCAGGGACAGTCCGCTATGGCTACACCTTC	CASSQAGTVRYGYTF	TRBV3-1/TRBV3-2	TRBJ1-2	NA	TRBD1
TGCGCCCCCCCGGGACAGGACTCCTACGAGCAGTACTTC	CAPPGQDSYEQYF	TRBV5-1	TRBJ2-7	NA	TRBD1
TGCGCCAGCAGCCAAGTTGCGGGGCGGACCGGGGAGCTGTTTTTT	CASSQVAGRTGELFF	TRBV4-1	TRBJ2-2	NA	NA
TGTGCCAGCAGCTTAAACCCGGGTCGCTACGAGCAGTACTTC	CASSLNPGRYEQYF	TRBV7-9	TRBJ2-7	NA	NA
TGTGCCAGCAGCTTGGATAGCAATGAGCAGTTCTTC	CASSLDSNEQFF	TRBV5-4	TRBJ2-1	NA	NA
TGTGCCAGCAGCTCGTTTAGCGGGGTACAAGAGACCCAGTACTTC	CASSSFSGVQETQYF	TRBV7-9	TRBJ2-5	NA	TRBD2
TGCGCCAGCAGCTTGCCAGGGGCGGATGAGCAGTTCTTC	CASSLPGADEQFF	TRBV5-1	TRBJ2-1	NA	NA
TGTGCCAGCAGGACCGGAGGGGGCCGGGGCTACACCTTC	CASRTGGGRGYTF	TRBV27	TRBJ1-2	NA	TRBD1